What follows describes a single TCR beta chain. TCRdb processed the PCR reads anew with MiXCR; each CDR3 protein has one entry. The data show about 11,000 distinct CDR3 sequences, 52% seen once. The sample originates from a study of tumor-infiltrating lymphocytes in oesophageal squamous cell carcinoma. V was shortened by 2 bases and J by 2 bases, with 6 bases between the two germline ends. Looked up from germline, CDR1 is MNHNY and CDR2 is SVGAGI (reference sequence). The CDR3 runs 13 residues. This TCR was sampled from a female donor with esophageal squamous cell carcinoma. The chain recombines TRBV6-6 with TRBJ1-2; D uncertain. Sequenced: esophageal tumor tissue. The CDR3 nucleotides are TGTGCCAGCAGTTACCAAGGGAACTATGGCTACACCTTC. Encoded protein: CASSYQGNYGYTF.